This TCR beta chain was found in a study of PD-1 blockade in classical Hodgkin lymphoma. Study observations and caveats: By C4D1, diversity of CD4+ TCRs had risen significantly, whereas that of CD8+ TCRs had not. Baseline TCR diversity was reportedly lower in newly diagnosed patients than in healthy donors. It was reported as lower still in relapsed/refractory patients.

As regards this clone: What it binds is unknown.

Time point defined: cycle 4 day 1 (C4D1), after six to seven weeks of nivolumab. Every one of the patients relapsed after autologous stem cell transplantation (brentuximab vedotin exposure was variable). Deletions cut 1 base from V and 6 bases from J, with 9 bases between. There are 14 residues in the CDR3. The germline gives CDR1 LNHNV, CDR2 YYDKDF (reference sequence). Some clones are missing from TCRdb's copy, which holds only in-frame ones; the method was immunoSEQ multiplex PCR. The table records approximately 52,000 clones, roughly nine tenths of them present only once. The V and J genes are TRBV15 and TRBJ2-2; D uncertain. This clonotype was sampled from a human donor with classical Hodgkin lymphoma. The sequencing used peripheral blood mononuclear cells (PBMCs), collected before the fourth cycle of nivolumab. The CDR3 region is CATSRGGTPGELFF. CDR3 DNA sequence: TGTGCCACCAGCAGAGGTGGTACCCCCGGGGAGCTGTTTTTT. Looking up the rest from reference TRBV15 and TRBJ2-2 gives the full variable domain: DAMVIQNPRYQVTQFGKPVTLSCSQTLNHNVMYWYQQKSSQAPKLLFHYYDKDFNNEADTPDNFQSRRPNTSFCFLDIRSPGLGDTAMYLCATSRGGTPGELFFGEGSRLTVL.